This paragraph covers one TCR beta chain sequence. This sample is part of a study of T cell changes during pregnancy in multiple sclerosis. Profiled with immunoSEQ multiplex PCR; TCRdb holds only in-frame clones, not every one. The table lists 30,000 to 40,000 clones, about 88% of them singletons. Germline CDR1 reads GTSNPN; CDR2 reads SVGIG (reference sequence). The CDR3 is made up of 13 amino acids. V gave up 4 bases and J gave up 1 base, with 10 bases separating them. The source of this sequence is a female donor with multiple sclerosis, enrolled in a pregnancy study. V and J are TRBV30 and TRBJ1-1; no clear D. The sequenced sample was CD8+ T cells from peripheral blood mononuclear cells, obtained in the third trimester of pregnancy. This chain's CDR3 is CAWKTRGNTEAFF. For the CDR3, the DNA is TGTGCCTGGAAAACACGAGGGAACACTGAAGCTTTCTTT.